Included here is one T cell receptor beta chain sequence, with context. Its binding antigen is unknown. The input lacks base qualities; no much larger clone sits a single base away. CDR1 KGHSH and CDR2 LQKENI are derived from the germline V gene. V ends up 3 bases short and J 5 bases short, with an unmatched junction base count of 3. Its CDR3 holds 16 amino acids, cysteine through phenylalanine. The kept DNA is CDR3 alone, 48 bases in frame from the first base. To prepare the library, the immunoSEQ multiplex PCR assay was applied. Not all clones reach the TCRdb copy of this immuneACCESS table, which keeps in-frame sequences only. Checked studies attribute under half of the gap to unresolved V genes and leave the rest unexplained. The sample yields about 56,000 clones; around 93% were counted once. The ten top clones hold less than 5.5% of the sample. This entry is derived from a study of technical replicates of blood from a handful of donors listed by TCRdb under 2017.

What was sequenced was PBMCs. The chain uses TRBV18 and TRBJ2-2, with 13 central nucleotides matching TRBD2. The TCR was taken from a human donor in good health. Some clones in this sample may be carry-over from other donors' samples. Here the CDR3 is given as CASSPGLAGLTGELFF. The DNA sequence reads TGTGCCAGCTCACCGGGACTAGCGGGACTGACCGGGGAGCTGTTTTTT. Full variable domain (CDR3 extended with the reference TRBV18 and TRBJ2-2 proteins): NAGVMQNPRHLVRRRGQEARLRCSPMKGHSHVYWYRQLPEEGLKFMVYLQKENIIDESGMPKERFSAEFPKEGPSILRIQQVVRGDSAAYFCASSPGLAGLTGELFFGEGSRLTVL.